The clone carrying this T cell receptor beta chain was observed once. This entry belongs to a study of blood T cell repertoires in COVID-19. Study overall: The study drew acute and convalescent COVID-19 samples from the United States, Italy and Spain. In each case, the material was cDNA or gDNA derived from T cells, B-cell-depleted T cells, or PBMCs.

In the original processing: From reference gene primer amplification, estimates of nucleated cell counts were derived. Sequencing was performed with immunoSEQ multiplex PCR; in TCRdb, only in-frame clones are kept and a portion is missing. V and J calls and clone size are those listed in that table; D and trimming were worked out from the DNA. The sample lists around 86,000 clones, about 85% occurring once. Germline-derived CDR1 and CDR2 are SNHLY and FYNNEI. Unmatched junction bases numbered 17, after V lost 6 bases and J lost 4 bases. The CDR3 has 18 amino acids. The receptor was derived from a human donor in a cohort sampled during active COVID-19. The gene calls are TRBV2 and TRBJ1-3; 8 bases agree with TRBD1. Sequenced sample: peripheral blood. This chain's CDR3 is CASSPRTGLLFPGNTIYF. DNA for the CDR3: TGTGCCAGCAGCCCTAGGACAGGGCTCCTTTTCCCCGGAAACACCATATATTTT.